This TCR beta chain was captured by sequencing in a study of OX40 agonist ivuxolimab in advanced cancers. Study overall: The dose-escalation cohort had hepatocellular carcinoma, melanoma, renal cell or head and neck cancer. Anti-PD-1, anti-PD-L1 or anti-CTLA-4 therapy given earlier was allowed, and around 40% had some.

The repertoire was sequenced with immunoSEQ multiplex PCR; TCRdb's copy has only in-frame clones and lacks some. The table shows tens of thousands of clones, with around 90% occurring only once. Autoimmune disease history or systemic immunosuppression excluded patients. V was shortened by 6 bases and J by 5 bases, with 14 bases between the two germline ends. The CDR3 has 13 residues. Germline loops: CDR1 SGHNT, CDR2 YYREEE (reference sequence). The clonotype was recovered from an adult with an advanced solid tumor such as melanoma, head and neck, liver or kidney cancer. The chain is built from TRBV5-4 and TRBJ1-2, with D unclear. The source material was CD4+ or CD8+ T cells sorted from blood, sampled in a trial of the OX40 agonist ivuxolimab. The CDR3 DNA reads as TGTGCCAGCACCCATCTTCAAGGGTATGGCTACACCTTC. It specifies CASTHLQGYGYTF.